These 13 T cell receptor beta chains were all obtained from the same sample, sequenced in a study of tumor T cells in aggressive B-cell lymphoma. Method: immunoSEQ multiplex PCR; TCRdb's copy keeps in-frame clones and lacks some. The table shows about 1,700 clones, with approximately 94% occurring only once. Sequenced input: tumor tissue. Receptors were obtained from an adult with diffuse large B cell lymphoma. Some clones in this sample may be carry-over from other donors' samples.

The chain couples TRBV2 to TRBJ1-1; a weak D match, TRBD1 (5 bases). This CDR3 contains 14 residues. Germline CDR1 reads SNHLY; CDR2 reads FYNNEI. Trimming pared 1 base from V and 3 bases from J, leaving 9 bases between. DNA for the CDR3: TGTGCCAGCAGTGAAGGGGGGGGGTACACTGAAGCTTTCTTT. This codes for CASSEGGGYTEAFF.

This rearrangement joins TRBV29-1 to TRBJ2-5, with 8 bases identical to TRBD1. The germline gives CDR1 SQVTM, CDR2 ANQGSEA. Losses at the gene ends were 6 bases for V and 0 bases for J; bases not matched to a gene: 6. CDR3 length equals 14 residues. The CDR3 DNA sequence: TGCAGCGTCGGACAGGGTAGGAACCAAGAGACCCAGTACTTC. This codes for CSVGQGRNQETQYF.

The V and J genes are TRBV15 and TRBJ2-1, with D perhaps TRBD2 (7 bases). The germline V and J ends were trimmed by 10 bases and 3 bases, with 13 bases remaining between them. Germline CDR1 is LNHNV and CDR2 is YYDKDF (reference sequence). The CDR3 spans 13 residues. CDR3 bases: TGTGCCATAGGGGGGGACAACTACAATGAGCAGTTCTTC. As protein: CAIGGDNYNEQFF.

CDR3 in DNA: TGTGCCAGCAGCGGGAAGTGGGGGGATGGGGCCAACGTCCTGACTTTC. This encodes CASSGKWGDGANVLTF. V and J are TRBV5-6 and TRBJ2-6; perhaps TRBD2 as D (6 bases). The CDR3 sequence is 16 residues long. Trimming pared 4 bases from V and 3 bases from J, leaving 14 bases between. Germline-derived CDR1 and CDR2 are SGHDT and YYEEEE.

CDR3 in DNA: TGTGCCAGTAGATGGACAGGGCTCTCTGGCTACACCTTC. Its translation is CASRWTGLSGYTF. This chain uses TRBV19 with TRBJ1-2, with 8 bases lining up with TRBD1. CDR1 and CDR2 (germline): LNHDA, SQIVND (reference sequence). V trimming: 6 bases; J trimming: 7 bases; junction bases outside the gene matches: 7. CDR3 length: 13 residues. Full variable domain (outside the CDR3, taken from reference TRBV19 and TRBJ1-2): DGGITQSPKYLFRKEGQNVTLSCEQNLNHDAMYWYRQDPGQGLRLIYYSQIVNDFQKGDIAEGYSVSREKKESFPLTVTSAQKNPTAFYLCASRWTGLSGYTFGSGTRLTVV.

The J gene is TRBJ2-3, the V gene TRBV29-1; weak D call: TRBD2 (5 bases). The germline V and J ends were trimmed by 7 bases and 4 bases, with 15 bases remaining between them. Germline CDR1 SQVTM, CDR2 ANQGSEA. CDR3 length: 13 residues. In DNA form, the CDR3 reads TGCAGCGCCTCGGGTCCCGGGGCAGATACGCAGTATTTT. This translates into CSASGPGADTQYF.

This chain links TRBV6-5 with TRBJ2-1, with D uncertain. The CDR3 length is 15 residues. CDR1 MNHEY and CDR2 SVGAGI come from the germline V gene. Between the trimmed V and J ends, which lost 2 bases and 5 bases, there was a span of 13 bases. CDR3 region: CASSYTSASHNEQFF. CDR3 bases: TGTGCCAGCAGTTACACCTCCGCCAGTCACAATGAGCAGTTCTTC.

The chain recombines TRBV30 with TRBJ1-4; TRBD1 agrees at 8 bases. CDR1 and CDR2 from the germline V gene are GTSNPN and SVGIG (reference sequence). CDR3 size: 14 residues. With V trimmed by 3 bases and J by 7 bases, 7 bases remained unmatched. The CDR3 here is CAWSPGQGSEKLFF. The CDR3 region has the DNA TGTGCCTGGAGCCCCGGACAGGGTAGTGAAAAACTGTTTTTT.

The CDR3 DNA follows: TGTGCCAGCAGAGCCGCGGGACTAGCGAGAGGAGAGCAGTACTTC. Protein: CASRAAGLARGEQYF. The rearrangement links TRBV27 to TRBJ2-7; 10 nucleotides line up with TRBD2. Per the germline V gene, CDR1 is MNHEY and CDR2 is SMNVEV (reference sequence). J gave up 7 bases and V 6 bases, and 12 bases lay outside the gene matches. This CDR3 has 15 residues.

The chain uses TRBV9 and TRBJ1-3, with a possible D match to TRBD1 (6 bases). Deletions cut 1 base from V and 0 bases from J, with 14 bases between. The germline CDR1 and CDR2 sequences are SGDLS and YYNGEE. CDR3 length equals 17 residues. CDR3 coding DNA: TGTGCCAGCAGCGTAACACCACAGGGCAGCTCTGGAAACACCATATATTTT. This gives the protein CASSVTPQGSSGNTIYF.

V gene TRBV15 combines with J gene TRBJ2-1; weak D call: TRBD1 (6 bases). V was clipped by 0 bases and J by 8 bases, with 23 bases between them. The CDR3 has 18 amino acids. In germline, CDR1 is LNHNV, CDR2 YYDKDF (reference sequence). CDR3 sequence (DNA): TGTGCCACCAGCAGAGATGGGATTATGGGCGGAAAGGGGGATGAGCAGTTCTTC. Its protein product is CATSRDGIMGGKGDEQFF.

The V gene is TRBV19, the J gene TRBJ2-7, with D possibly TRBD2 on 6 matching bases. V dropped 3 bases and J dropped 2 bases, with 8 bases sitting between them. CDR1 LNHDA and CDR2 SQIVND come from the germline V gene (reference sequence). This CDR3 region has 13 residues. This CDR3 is CASSIRLAYEQYF. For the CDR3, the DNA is TGTGCCAGTAGTATCCGACTAGCCTACGAGCAGTACTTC.

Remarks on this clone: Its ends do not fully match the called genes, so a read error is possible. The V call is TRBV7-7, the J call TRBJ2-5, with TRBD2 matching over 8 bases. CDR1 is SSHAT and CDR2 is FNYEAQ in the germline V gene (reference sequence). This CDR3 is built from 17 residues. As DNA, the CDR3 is TGTGCTAGCAGCCCCGGGACTAGAGGCCTGTACCAAGAGACCCAGTACTTC. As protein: CASSPGTRGLYQETQYF.